In its sample, the clone carrying this T cell receptor beta chain was seen many times. The antigen is unknown. This entry belongs to a study of T cells in Graves' hyperthyroidism and ophthalmopathy. Study information: The initial diagnosis was the point when peripheral blood was collected, ahead of any treatment. Study-wide findings and caveats: Most thyroid clonotypes that were expanded above 0.001 also turned up in blood.

Clinical symptoms, serum thyroxine and TRAb, thyroid ultrasound and orbital computed tomography were used for the diagnoses. This CDR3 is 12 amino acids long. Per germline, CDR1 MDHEN and CDR2 SYDVKM. V lost 3 bases and J 7 bases, leaving 9 bases between the germline ends. TCR beta CDR3 regions were amplified from RNA transcripts. The study used the HTBI primer set for a first-round RT-PCR of the TCR CDR3. TCRdb processed the multiplex PCR reads anew with MiXCR; each CDR3 protein has one entry. The profile shows about 400,000 distinct CDR3 sequences, roughly 15% of them singletons. The receptor comes from a woman aged 55-70 years with Graves' ophthalmopathy. The sequencing sample was made of blood. The rearrangement uses TRBV28 and TRBJ1-2, with D unclear. The CDR3 region is CASSLWVGGYTF. The CDR3 DNA reads as TGTGCCAGCAGTTTGTGGGTCGGTGGCTACACCTTC.